Shown below are 28 T cell receptor beta chains from a single sample sequenced in a study of shared clonotypes between healthy human individuals. Method: immunoSEQ multiplex PCR; TCRdb's copy keeps in-frame clones and lacks some. The sample has 650,000 to 700,000 clones; about 92% are singletons. Input material: memory CD8+ T cells from PBMCs. Subset denoted: CD45RO+ cells pooled with CCR7-negative TemRA cells. The receptors come from a man aged 18 to 35 in good health. Some clones in this sample may be carry-over from other donors' samples.

This chain uses TRBV6-8 with TRBJ2-7; the match to TRBD2 covers 7 bases. V trimming: 11 bases; J trimming: 0 bases; junction bases outside the gene matches: 10. The CDR3 totals 14 residues. CDR1 and CDR2 from the germline V gene are MNHGY and SAAAGT. DNA for the CDR3: TGTGCCCGCGCCTTACTAGCGAGCTCCTACGAGCAGTACTTC. Its translation: CARALLASSYEQYF.

The V call is TRBV28, the J call TRBJ2-7, with 12 bases lining up with TRBD1. Germline assignment: CDR1 MDHEN and CDR2 SYDVKM. This CDR3 comprises 14 residues. V gave up 3 bases and J gave up 11 bases; unmatched junction bases: 8. As DNA, the CDR3 is TGTGCCAGCAGTTTCAGTGGGGGACAGGGGGCGGAGTACTTC. The encoded protein is CASSFSGGQGAEYF.

The chain recombines TRBV28 with TRBJ1-1, with D possibly TRBD1 on 6 matching bases. Deletions cut 4 bases from V and 3 bases from J, with 12 bases between. The CDR3 consists of 14 residues. Germline lookup yields CDR1 MDHEN and CDR2 SYDVKM. The CDR3 nucleotides read TGTGCCAGCAGTTCAGGACAGCGGGACACTGAAGCTTTCTTT. Residues: CASSSGQRDTEAFF.

The chain joins TRBV13 to TRBJ1-2; no firm D call. V lost 5 bases and J lost 3, with 13 bases in between. CDR1 is PRHDT and CDR2 is FYEKMQ in the germline V gene (reference sequence). This CDR3 has 14 residues. This CDR3 reads CASSTITRHYGYTF. The CDR3 DNA sequence: TGTGCCAGCAGCACCATTACAAGGCACTATGGCTACACCTTC.

The chain has TRBV9 and TRBJ2-2; D is unresolved. This CDR3 is 15 amino acids long. V was cut by 6 bases and J by 0 bases, with 12 bases left in between. Germline CDR1 reads SGDLS; CDR2 reads YYNGEE. DNA of the CDR3: TGTGCCAGCACGGCAGGACCACCGAACACCGGGGAGCTGTTTTTT. Translation gives CASTAGPPNTGELFF.

The chain employs TRBV4-1 and TRBJ2-7; 7 bases line up with TRBD2. From germline, CDR1 is MGHRA and CDR2 YSYEKL. This CDR3 region has 16 residues. With 0 bases clipped from V and 3 bases from J, the junction kept 8 bases outside the gene matches. The CDR3 region is CASSQDSGLPRYEQYF. The CDR3 nucleotides are TGCGCCAGCAGCCAAGATTCGGGACTACCTCGCTACGAGCAGTACTTC.

The CDR3 sequence is CASSLGTEETQYF. As DNA, the CDR3 is TGTGCCAGCAGCTTAGGGACAGAGGAGACCCAGTACTTC. The chain recombines TRBV11-3 with TRBJ2-5; D might be TRBD1 (6 bases). Germline CDR1 and CDR2: SGHNT and YENEEA. The CDR3 consists of 13 residues. Deletions cut 1 base from V and 5 bases from J, with 8 bases between.

The J gene is TRBJ2-7, the V gene TRBV7-8; no firm D call. Trimming took off 1 base at V and 5 bases at J, with 6 bases between the two ends. From germline, CDR1 is SGHVS and CDR2 FQNEAQ. The CDR3 length is 12 residues. CDR3 protein: CASSLGLDEQYF. The CDR3 DNA is TGTGCCAGCAGCTTAGGATTGGACGAGCAGTACTTC.

The CDR3: CASSLPASGRARDGELFF. CDR3 bases: TGCGCCAGCAGCTTGCCGGCTAGCGGGAGGGCCCGCGACGGGGAGCTGTTTTTT. The V and J genes are TRBV5-1 and TRBJ2-2; 12 bases agree with TRBD2. The CDR3 covers 18 residues. In germline, CDR1 is SGHRS, CDR2 YFSETQ. The trim removed 1 base at V and 7 bases at J, leaving 11 bases unmatched.

This clone was seen a single time. The V gene is TRBV18, the J gene TRBJ1-1; D is unclear. V was cut by 4 bases and J by 0 bases, with 15 bases left in between. The CDR3 is made up of 16 amino acids. Germline V gene data show CDR1 as KGHSH and CDR2 as LQKENI. This CDR3 is CASSLMGDGLNTEAFF. For the CDR3, the DNA is TGTGCCAGCTCACTTATGGGCGACGGTTTGAACACTGAAGCTTTCTTT.

This chain links TRBV29-1 with TRBJ2-7; 10 nucleotides agree with TRBD1. This CDR3 has 13 amino acids. J lost 1 base, V lost 5 bases, and 2 bases had no gene match. Per germline, CDR1 SQVTM and CDR2 ANQGSEA. The CDR3 region is CSVTGQGSYEQYF. For the CDR3, the DNA is TGCAGCGTTACGGGACAGGGGTCCTACGAGCAGTACTTC.

CDR3 protein: CASSLTGLAEQETQYF. As DNA, the CDR3 is TGTGCCAGCAGCTTAACGGGACTAGCGGAGCAAGAGACCCAGTACTTC. This chain links TRBV7-3 with TRBJ2-5; 11 bases are shared with TRBD2. This CDR3 comprises 16 residues. Germline assignment: CDR1 SGHTA and CDR2 FQGTGA. Unmatched junction bases numbered 2, after V lost 0 bases and J lost 2 bases.

Regarding this clone: In the same sample, other DNA sequences code for this CDR3. The chain carries TRBV7-9 and TRBJ2-1; perhaps TRBD2 as D (6 bases). V dropped 3 bases and J dropped 6 bases, with 6 bases sitting between them. This CDR3 contains 12 residues. Germline V gene sequence: CDR1 SEHNR, CDR2 FQNEAQ (reference sequence). CDR3 protein: CASSLEGNEQFF. The CDR3 nucleotides read TGTGCCAGCAGCTTGGAGGGCAATGAGCAGTTCTTC.

The CDR3 loop reads CASSLEGNAGGLEEKLFF. For the CDR3, the DNA is TGTGCCAGCAGCTTAGAGGGGAACGCAGGGGGACTGGAGGAAAAACTGTTTTTT. The chain joins TRBV7-2 to TRBJ1-4; 7 nucleotides match TRBD1. The CDR3 runs 18 residues. Germline V lookup: CDR1 SGHTA, CDR2 FQGNSA. V lost 1 base, J lost 8 bases, and 16 bases stayed unmatched.

This rearrangement joins TRBV6-5 to TRBJ2-7; TRBD2 matches 7 bases. Germline CDR1 is MNHEY and CDR2 is SVGAGI. The V segment lost 0 bases and the J segment 2 bases; nucleotides outside the gene matches: 7. The CDR3 loop spans 16 amino acids. This chain's CDR3 is CASSYSGLADTYEQYF. CDR3 in DNA: TGTGCCAGCAGTTACTCGGGGCTAGCGGATACCTACGAGCAGTACTTC.

This chain joins TRBV5-4 and TRBJ1-1; tentatively, D is TRBD1 (6 bases). The germline V and J ends were trimmed by 7 bases and 0 bases, with 10 bases remaining between them. Germline values: CDR1 SGHNT, CDR2 YYREEE (reference sequence). This CDR3 has 13 residues. The CDR3 bases are TGTGCCAGCGCTGACAGGCTGAACACTGAAGCTTTCTTT. Residues: CASADRLNTEAFF.

Comments on this clone: Other DNA sequences in the sample encode the same CDR3. The chain uses TRBV7-9 and TRBJ2-7; the D is unclear. The CDR3 has 13 amino acids. CDR1 is SEHNR, CDR2 FQNEAQ, per germline (reference sequence). Trimming removed 3 bases from V and 0 bases from J, with 6 bases in between. The DNA of the CDR3 is TGTGCCAGCAGCTTCGGGTTCTCCTACGAGCAGTACTTC. This codes for CASSFGFSYEQYF.

J is TRBJ2-1 and V is TRBV7-8, with 7 bases aligning to TRBD2. This CDR3 region has 13 residues. Germline V gene data show CDR1 as SGHVS and CDR2 as FQNEAQ. With V trimmed by 8 bases and J by 6 bases, 7 bases remained unmatched. This CDR3 is CASPGGSINEQFF. CDR3 DNA: TGTGCCAGCCCCGGCGGGAGTATCAATGAGCAGTTCTTC. The whole variable domain, remainder taken from reference TRBV7-8 and TRBJ2-1, is GAGVSQSPRYKVAKRGQDVALRCDPISGHVSLFWYQQALGQGPEFLTYFQNEAQLDKSGLPSDRFFAERPEGSVSTLKIQRTQQEDSAVYLCASPGGSINEQFFGPGTRLTVL.

As to this clone: The germline gene is not matched at one end of the junction; a read error may be the cause. This chain joins TRBV15 and TRBJ2-3; a weak D match, TRBD1 (6 bases). The germline CDR1 and CDR2 sequences are LNHNV and YYDKDF (reference sequence). The CDR3 is made up of 13 amino acids. CDR3 in DNA: TGTGCCACCAGCGTCCCCGAGGGACACCCGCCGGATTTT. As protein: CATSVPEGHPPDF.

The gene calls are TRBV6-1 and TRBJ2-7; D is perhaps TRBD2 (5 bases). There are 12 residues in the CDR3. V was cut by 6 bases and J by 3 bases, with 9 bases left in between. Germline lookup yields CDR1 MNHNS and CDR2 SASEGT. The CDR3 nucleotides read TGTGCCAGCAGACCGGACTTCTACGAGCAGTACTTC. This gives the protein CASRPDFYEQYF.

The J gene is TRBJ2-1, the V gene TRBV11-2, with a possible D match to TRBD2 (6 bases). In germline, CDR1 is SGHAT, CDR2 FQNNGV. V shed 8 bases and J shed 2 bases, with 16 bases lying between them. The CDR3 spans 15 residues. The CDR3: CASVLFGGTYNEQFF. As DNA, the CDR3 is TGTGCCAGCGTATTATTTGGAGGGACCTACAATGAGCAGTTCTTC.

This clone appeared a few times. The chain's CDR3 is CASSLTGANVLTF. The DNA for the CDR3 is TGTGCCAGCAGTTTAACTGGGGCCAACGTCCTGACTTTC. The chain has TRBV27 and TRBJ2-6, with D hard to call. V gave up 2 bases and J gave up 2 bases, with 1 base separating them. Germline lookup yields CDR1 MNHEY and CDR2 SMNVEV (reference sequence). The CDR3 covers 13 residues.

This clone appeared a few times. This rearrangement joins TRBV27 to TRBJ1-5; D remains ambiguous. The germline V gene encodes CDR1 MNHEY and CDR2 SMNVEV (reference sequence). The CDR3 contains 14 residues. Trimming removed 5 bases from V and 5 bases from J, with 13 bases in between. Here the CDR3 reads CASSLGRSDQPQHF. CDR3 sequence (DNA): TGTGCCAGCAGTCTAGGACGGTCCGATCAGCCCCAGCATTTT.

The chain recombines TRBV7-9 with TRBJ1-5; 9 bases match TRBD1. Per the germline V gene, CDR1 is SEHNR and CDR2 is FQNEAQ (reference sequence). The CDR3 extends over 15 amino acids. V lost 1 base to trimming and J lost 6 bases; unmatched junction nucleotides: 4. The CDR3 reads CASSLGTGGGQPQHF. In DNA, the CDR3 is TGTGCCAGCAGCTTAGGAACAGGGGGCGGTCAGCCCCAGCATTTT. Full variable domain (missing parts from reference TRBV7-9 and TRBJ1-5): DTGVSQNPRHKITKRGQNVTFRCDPISEHNRLYWYRQTLGQGPEFLTYFQNEAQLEKSRLLSDRFSAERPKGSFSTLEIQRTEQGDSAMYLCASSLGTGGGQPQHFGDGTRLSIL.

This clone appeared many times. Distinct nucleotide sequences in the sample also encode this CDR3. This chain joins TRBV30 and TRBJ2-5; D might be TRBD2 (5 bases). The CDR3 runs 14 residues. Trimming pared 1 base from V and 4 bases from J, leaving 13 bases between. Germline loops: CDR1 GTSNPN, CDR2 SVGIG (reference sequence). The CDR3 DNA sequence: TGTGCCTGGAGTGCCCGGGATTCGGGAGAGACCCAGTACTTC. It codes for CAWSARDSGETQYF. Looking up the rest from reference TRBV30 and TRBJ2-5 gives the full variable domain: SQTIHQWPATLVQPVGSPLSLECTVEGTSNPNLYWYRQAAGRGLQLLFYSVGIGQISSEVPQNLSASRPQDRQFILSSKKLLLSDSGFYLCAWSARDSGETQYFGPGTRLLVL.

The chain recombines TRBV7-9 with TRBJ2-7; 9 bases line up with TRBD1. The CDR3 consists of 15 residues. CDR1 SEHNR and CDR2 FQNEAQ come from the germline V gene (reference sequence). After removal of 4 bases from V and 1 base from J, the junction contained 5 bases not matched to a gene. CDR3 sequence reads: CASSSGDRGSYEQYF. DNA for the CDR3: TGTGCCAGCAGCTCAGGCGACAGGGGGTCCTACGAGCAGTACTTC.

V is TRBV28 and J is TRBJ2-2; D is perhaps TRBD1 or TRBD2 (5 bases each). V lost 1 base to trimming and J lost 4 bases, with 16 bases between them. Germline CDR1 is MDHEN and CDR2 is SYDVKM. This CDR3 has 17 residues. The CDR3 bases are TGTGCCAGCAGTTTATACCTCCGGGACCAGATCACCGGGGAGCTGTTTTTT. This codes for CASSLYLRDQITGELFF. Supplemented by reference TRBV28 and TRBJ2-2, the full variable domain reads DVKVTQSSRYLVKRTGEKVFLECVQDMDHENMFWYRQDPGLGLRLIYFSYDVKMKEKGDIPEGYSVSREKKERFSLILESASTNQTSMYLCASSLYLRDQITGELFFGEGSRLTVL.

The chain employs TRBV5-4 and TRBJ2-3; the match to TRBD2 covers 8 bases. Germline-derived CDR1 and CDR2 are SGHNT and YYREEE (reference sequence). Trimming at V came to 0 bases and at J to 4 bases, leaving 7 bases not matched to a gene. The CDR3 is made up of 16 amino acids. The CDR3, as DNA: TGTGCCAGCAGCTTGGATATCCTAGCGGGCGCAGATACGCAGTATTTT. Translating gives CASSLDILAGADTQYF.